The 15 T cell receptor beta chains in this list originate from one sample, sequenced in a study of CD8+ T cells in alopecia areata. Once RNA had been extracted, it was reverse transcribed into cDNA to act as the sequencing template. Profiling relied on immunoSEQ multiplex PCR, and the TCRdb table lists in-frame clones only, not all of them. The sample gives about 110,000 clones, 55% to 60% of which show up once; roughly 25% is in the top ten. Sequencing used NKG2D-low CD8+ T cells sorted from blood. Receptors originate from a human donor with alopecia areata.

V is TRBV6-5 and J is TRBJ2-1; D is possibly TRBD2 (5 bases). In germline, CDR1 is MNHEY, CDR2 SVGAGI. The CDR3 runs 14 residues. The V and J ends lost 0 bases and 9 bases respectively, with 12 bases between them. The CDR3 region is CASSYSPGLGEQFF. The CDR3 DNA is TGTGCCAGCAGTTACTCGCCGGGGTTGGGTGAGCAGTTCTTC.

DNA for the CDR3: TGTGCCAGCAGTATGGGGCAGGGGGCCTACGAGCAGTACTTC. Encoded protein: CASSMGQGAYEQYF. The chain links TRBV5-4 to TRBJ2-7; TRBD1 matches at 7 bases. The CDR3 consists of 14 residues. CDR1 and CDR2 from the germline V gene are SGHNT and YYREEE (reference sequence). Trimming took 5 bases from V and 2 from J; bases not matched to a gene: 7.

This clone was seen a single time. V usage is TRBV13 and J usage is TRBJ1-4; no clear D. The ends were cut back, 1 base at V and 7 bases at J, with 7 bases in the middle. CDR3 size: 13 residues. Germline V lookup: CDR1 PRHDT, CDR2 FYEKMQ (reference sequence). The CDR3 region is CASSLAGSEKLFF. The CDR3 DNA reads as TGTGCCAGCAGCTTAGCGGGGAGTGAAAAACTGTTTTTT.

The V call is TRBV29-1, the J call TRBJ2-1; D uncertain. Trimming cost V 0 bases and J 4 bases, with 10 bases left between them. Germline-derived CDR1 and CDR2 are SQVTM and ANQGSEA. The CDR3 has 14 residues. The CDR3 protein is CSVEDLDFYNEQFF. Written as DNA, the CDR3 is TGCAGCGTTGAAGATCTGGATTTTTACAATGAGCAGTTCTTC.

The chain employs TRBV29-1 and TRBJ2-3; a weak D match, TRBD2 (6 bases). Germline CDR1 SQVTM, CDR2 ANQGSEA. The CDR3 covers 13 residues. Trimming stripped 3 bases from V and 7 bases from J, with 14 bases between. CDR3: CSVEGEEGNTQYF. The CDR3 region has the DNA TGCAGCGTTGAGGGGGAGGAGGGAAATACGCAGTATTTT.

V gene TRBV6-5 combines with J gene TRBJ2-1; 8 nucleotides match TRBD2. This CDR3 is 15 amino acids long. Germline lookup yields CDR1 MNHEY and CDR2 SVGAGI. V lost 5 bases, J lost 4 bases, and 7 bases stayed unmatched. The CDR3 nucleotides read TGTGCCAGCAGTCCAACTAGCGGAAGGTACAATGAGCAGTTCTTC. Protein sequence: CASSPTSGRYNEQFF.

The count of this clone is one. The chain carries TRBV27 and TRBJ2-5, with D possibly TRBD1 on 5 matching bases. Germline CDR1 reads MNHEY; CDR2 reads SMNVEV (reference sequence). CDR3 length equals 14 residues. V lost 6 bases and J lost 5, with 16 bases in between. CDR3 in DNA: TGTGCCAGCAGCCAGGGTTCACTCTCGGAGACCCAGTACTTC. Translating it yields CASSQGSLSETQYF.

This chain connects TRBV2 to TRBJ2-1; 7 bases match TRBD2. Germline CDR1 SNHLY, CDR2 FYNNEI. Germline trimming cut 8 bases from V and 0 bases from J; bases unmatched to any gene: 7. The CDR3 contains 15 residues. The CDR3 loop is CASEAGTSSYNEQFF. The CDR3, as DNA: TGTGCCAGCGAAGCGGGAACCAGCTCCTACAATGAGCAGTTCTTC.

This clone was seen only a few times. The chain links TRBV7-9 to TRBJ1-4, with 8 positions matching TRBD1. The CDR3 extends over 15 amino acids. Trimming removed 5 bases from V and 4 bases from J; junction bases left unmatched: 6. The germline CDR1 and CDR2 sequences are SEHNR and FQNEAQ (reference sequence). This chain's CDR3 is CASSGQGQINEKLFF. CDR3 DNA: TGTGCCAGCAGCGGACAGGGACAGATTAATGAAAAACTGTTTTTT.

The CDR3 sequence is CATTGQGGYGYTF. CDR3 bases: TGTGCCACTACGGGACAGGGCGGCTATGGCTACACCTTC. The rearrangement links TRBV2 to TRBJ1-2; 9 bases match TRBD1. The V and J ends lost 10 bases and 4 bases, in that order; junction bases with no gene match: 7. CDR3 length: 13 residues. In germline, CDR1 is SNHLY, CDR2 FYNNEI.

CDR3 sequence reads: CASSSGLVHEQYF. The CDR3 nucleotides read TGTGCCAGCAGCTCGGGACTAGTTCACGAGCAGTACTTC. The V gene is TRBV5-6, the J gene TRBJ2-7, with 8 bases aligning to TRBD2. From germline, CDR1 is SGHDT and CDR2 YYEEEE. The V gene end was trimmed by 3 bases and the J gene end by 5 bases; junction bases not matched to a gene: 4. The CDR3 runs to 13 residues.

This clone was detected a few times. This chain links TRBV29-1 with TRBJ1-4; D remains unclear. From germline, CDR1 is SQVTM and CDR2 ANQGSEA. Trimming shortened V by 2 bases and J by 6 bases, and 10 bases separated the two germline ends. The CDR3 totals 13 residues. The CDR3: CSVESGYDEKLFF. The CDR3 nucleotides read TGCAGCGTTGAATCGGGGTACGATGAAAAACTGTTTTTT.

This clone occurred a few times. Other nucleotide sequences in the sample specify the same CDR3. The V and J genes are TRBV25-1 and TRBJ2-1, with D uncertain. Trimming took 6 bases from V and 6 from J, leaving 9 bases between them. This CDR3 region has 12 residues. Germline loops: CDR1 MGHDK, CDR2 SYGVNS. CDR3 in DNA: TGTGCCAGCAGCCCTATTAGCAATGAGCAGTTCTTC. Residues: CASSPISNEQFF.

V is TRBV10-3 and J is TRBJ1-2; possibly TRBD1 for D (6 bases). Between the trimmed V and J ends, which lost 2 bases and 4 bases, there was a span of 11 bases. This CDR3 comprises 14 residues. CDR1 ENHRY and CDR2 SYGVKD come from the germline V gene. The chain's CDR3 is CAISEEGGSYGYTF. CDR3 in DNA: TGTGCCATCAGTGAGGAGGGGGGTAGCTATGGCTACACCTTC.

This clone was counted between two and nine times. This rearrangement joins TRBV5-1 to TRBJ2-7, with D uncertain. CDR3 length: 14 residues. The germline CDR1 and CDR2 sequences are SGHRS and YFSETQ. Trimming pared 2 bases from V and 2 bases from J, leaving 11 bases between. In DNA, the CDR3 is TGCGCCAGCAGCTTCTCGGGCGGACCCTACGAGCAGTACTTC. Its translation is CASSFSGGPYEQYF.